Shown below are 3 T cell receptor beta chains from a single sample sequenced in a study of CD8+ T cells in alopecia areata. Following RNA extraction, reverse transcription yielded cDNA that acted as the sequencing template. The repertoire was sequenced with immunoSEQ multiplex PCR; TCRdb's copy has only in-frame clones and lacks some. The data show under 130,000 clones, with approximately 52% seen just once and around 10% held by the top ten. Source material: CD4+ T cells sorted from blood. Every receptor here comes from a human donor in good health.

This clone has a handful of counts. The rearrangement joins TRBV6-5 to TRBJ2-2; D is possibly TRBD1 or TRBD2 (5 bases each). V lost 3 bases and J 5 bases, leaving 13 bases between the germline ends. The V gene's germline CDR1 is MNHEY and CDR2 SVGAGI. The CDR3 length is 15 residues. The CDR3 DNA sequence: TGTGCCAGCAGTTATATCCAGGGCGGGACCGGGGAGCTGTTTTTT. Protein sequence: CASSYIQGGTGELFF.

The V and J genes are TRBV4-2 and TRBJ1-3; no firm D call. In germline, CDR1 is LGHNA, CDR2 YNFKEQ. Trimming cost V 2 bases and J 1 base, with 0 bases left between them. The CDR3 loop spans 12 amino acids. The DNA of the CDR3 is TGTGCCAGCAGCCAATCTGGAAACACCATATATTTT. Protein: CASSQSGNTIYF.

This clone was seen only a few times. The chain links TRBV2 to TRBJ1-2; D not certain. V shed 1 base and J shed 6 bases, with 15 bases lying between them. The germline CDR1 and CDR2 sequences are SNHLY and FYNNEI. This CDR3 region has 15 residues. CDR3 in DNA: TGTGCCAGCAGTGAAGTCGGCAGGCTGTCCGATGGCTACACCTTC. Translated: CASSEVGRLSDGYTF.